This TCR beta chain was observed in a study of cytomegalovirus exposure and HLA in healthy donors. The PCR employed 60 Vbeta primers together with 13 Jbeta primers. Profiled with immunoSEQ multiplex PCR; TCRdb holds only in-frame clones, not every one. The sample has 100,000 to 150,000 clones. The sequenced sample was PBMCs. This clonotype was sampled from a woman between 35 and 50 years old in good health and CMV-seropositive.

The CDR3 reads CASSSGTAYEQYF. CDR3 coding DNA: TGCGCCAGCAGCTCCGGGACAGCTTACGAGCAGTACTTC. The V call is TRBV5-1, the J call TRBJ2-7; 7 bases are shared with TRBD1. Unmatched junction bases numbered 4, after V lost 3 bases and J lost 4 bases. The germline V gene has CDR1 SGHRS and CDR2 YFSETQ. CDR3 length equals 13 residues.